Listed below are T cell receptor beta chains from one sample, sequenced in a study of blood T cells in healthy people across ages. TCRdb reprocessed the 5' RACE reads via MiXCR and lists one record per CDR3 protein. The table shows about a million distinct CDR3 sequences, with 35% to 40% occurring only once. Sequencing was performed on blood. All receptors derive from a man between 18 and 29 years old in good health. Each CDR3 is given with its conserved first and last residue. D genes are given only for firm matches.

V gene	J gene	D gene	CDR3 protein
TRBV12-3/TRBV12-4	TRBJ2-3	TRBD2	CASSFGIAGPSTDTQYF
TRBV4-2	TRBJ1-2	-	CASSQDSRYYTF
TRBV9	TRBJ1-5	-	CASSMTGDQPQHF
TRBV27	TRBJ1-4	-	CASSFRGQGEKLFF
TRBV4-2	TRBJ1-6	-	CASSQTGNYNSPLHF
TRBV5-1	TRBJ2-1	-	CASSLLEGSYNEQFF
TRBV7-2	TRBJ1-3	-	CASCRDNSGNTIYF
TRBV10-3	TRBJ2-3	-	CASVQRNTPTDTQYF
TRBV4-3	TRBJ2-3	-	CASSQVVQNPDTQYF
TRBV4-3	TRBJ2-7	TRBD1	CASSADRAYNEQYF
TRBV20-1	TRBJ2-1	TRBD1	CSASWDRAANEQFF
TRBV7-3	TRBJ1-6	-	CASSPGPNSPLHF
TRBV6-5	TRBJ1-4	TRBD1	CASSSTGGFGEKLFF
TRBV12-3/TRBV12-4	TRBJ2-3	-	CAGAGTSTDTQYF
TRBV20-1	TRBJ1-6	-	CSALEGGVADYNSPLHF
TRBV15	TRBJ2-5	-	CATSRDLDSQETQYF
TRBV20-1	TRBJ2-1	-	CSARDRQAVYNEQFF
TRBV4-2	TRBJ1-4	TRBD1	CASSQGFRQGNEKLFF
TRBV5-1	TRBJ2-5	-	CASSPRNVQETQYF
TRBV7-2	TRBJ1-2	-	CASSLDSVGGYTF
TRBV4-3	TRBJ2-7	-	CASSQDVGYSTYEQYF
TRBV20-1	TRBJ1-2	-	CSAFNAYGYTF
TRBV25-1	TRBJ1-1	-	CASNQAGVNTEAFF
TRBV10-3	TRBJ2-3	-	CAISVGGQKATDTQYF
TRBV6-5	TRBJ1-1	TRBD1	CASTLRQGGGTEAFF
TRBV27	TRBJ1-5	TRBD1	CASSMTWDRTSNQPQHF
TRBV19	TRBJ1-2	-	CASSMRQSGYTF
TRBV3-1	-	-	CASSQEAGTYEQYF
TRBV7-9	TRBJ2-3	-	CASSSRTGVSTDTQYF
TRBV6-5	TRBJ2-5	TRBD2	CASSSLAGTPKETQYF
TRBV7-9	TRBJ1-2	-	CASSFGWGRVYGYTF
TRBV4-3	TRBJ2-3	TRBD2	CASSQDGLAGVGGTQYF
TRBV9	TRBJ2-1	-	CASSPSPDLFGEQFF
TRBV12-3/TRBV12-4	TRBJ1-1	-	CASSWGENTEAFF
TRBV5-1	TRBJ1-5	-	CASRGCNQPQHF
TRBV4-1	TRBJ1-2	-	CASSQEATVGGYGYTF
TRBV7-9	TRBJ1-2	-	CASFSMGGYTF
TRBV6-6	TRBJ2-5	TRBD1	CASRPTGETQYF
TRBV9	TRBJ2-1	TRBD2	CASSVGRGDYNEQFF
TRBV12-3/TRBV12-4	TRBJ1-2	TRBD1	CASSQRDRDYGYTF
TRBV25-1	TRBJ1-4	TRBD1	CASRPGQGDEKLFF
TRBV5-6	TRBJ1-2	TRBD1	CASSYRDRGHYGYTF
TRBV28	TRBJ2-4	-	CASSPTVAKNIQYF
TRBV29-1	TRBJ1-2	-	CSASVGGYGYTF
TRBV2	TRBJ2-5	-	CASSEARWAETQYF
TRBV6-5	TRBJ1-1	TRBD1	CASSYGSGTDTEAFF
TRBV6-1	TRBJ1-2	-	CASQDMNYGYTF
TRBV12-3/TRBV12-4	TRBJ1-5	TRBD1	CASSLRGRGQPQHF
TRBV20-1	TRBJ1-2	-	CSARVARDTDGHTF
TRBV5-1	TRBJ2-1	-	CASSLSAGGMNNEQFF
TRBV6-5	TRBJ1-1	TRBD1	CASSQHGTGNIEAFF
TRBV28	TRBJ1-1	-	CASSLLWQEAEAFF
TRBV6-5	TRBJ2-5	-	CASSDSRSETQYF
TRBV7-3	TRBJ1-1	-	CASSPLGVAEAFF
TRBV4-3	-	-	CASSQDGSSYNEQYF
TRBV2	TRBJ1-6	TRBD1	CARGTGNSPLHF
TRBV29-1	TRBJ1-1	-	CSGRDIEFGNTEAFF